The TCR beta chain described here comes from a study of glioma-infiltrating T cells after dendritic cell vaccination. Study results and limitations: The cohort had few patients with full blood and tumor sets.

Amplification used 60 V beta primers and 13 J beta primers. Sequencing was performed with immunoSEQ multiplex PCR; in TCRdb, only in-frame clones are kept and a portion is missing. The sample consists of more than 20,000 clones, roughly 86% of them appearing once. On this clone: Its cognate antigen is unknown.

The time point here: after dendritic cell vaccination, including at tumor progression/relapse. Fresh-frozen tumor tissue and more than two years of survival data were available for all. J gave up 16 bases and V 1 base, and 10 bases lay outside the gene matches. Germline assignment: CDR1 SGHVS and CDR2 FNYEAQ. The CDR3 is 15 residues long. J is TRBJ2-1 and V is TRBV7-6, with 13 bases that match TRBD2. The source is a human donor with glioblastoma. Sequences were derived from blood, sampled after dendritic cell vaccination. CDR3 residues: CASSLETSGGTGLFF. The CDR3 bases are TGTGCCAGCAGCTTAGAGACTAGCGGGGGGACGGGGCTTTTCTTC.